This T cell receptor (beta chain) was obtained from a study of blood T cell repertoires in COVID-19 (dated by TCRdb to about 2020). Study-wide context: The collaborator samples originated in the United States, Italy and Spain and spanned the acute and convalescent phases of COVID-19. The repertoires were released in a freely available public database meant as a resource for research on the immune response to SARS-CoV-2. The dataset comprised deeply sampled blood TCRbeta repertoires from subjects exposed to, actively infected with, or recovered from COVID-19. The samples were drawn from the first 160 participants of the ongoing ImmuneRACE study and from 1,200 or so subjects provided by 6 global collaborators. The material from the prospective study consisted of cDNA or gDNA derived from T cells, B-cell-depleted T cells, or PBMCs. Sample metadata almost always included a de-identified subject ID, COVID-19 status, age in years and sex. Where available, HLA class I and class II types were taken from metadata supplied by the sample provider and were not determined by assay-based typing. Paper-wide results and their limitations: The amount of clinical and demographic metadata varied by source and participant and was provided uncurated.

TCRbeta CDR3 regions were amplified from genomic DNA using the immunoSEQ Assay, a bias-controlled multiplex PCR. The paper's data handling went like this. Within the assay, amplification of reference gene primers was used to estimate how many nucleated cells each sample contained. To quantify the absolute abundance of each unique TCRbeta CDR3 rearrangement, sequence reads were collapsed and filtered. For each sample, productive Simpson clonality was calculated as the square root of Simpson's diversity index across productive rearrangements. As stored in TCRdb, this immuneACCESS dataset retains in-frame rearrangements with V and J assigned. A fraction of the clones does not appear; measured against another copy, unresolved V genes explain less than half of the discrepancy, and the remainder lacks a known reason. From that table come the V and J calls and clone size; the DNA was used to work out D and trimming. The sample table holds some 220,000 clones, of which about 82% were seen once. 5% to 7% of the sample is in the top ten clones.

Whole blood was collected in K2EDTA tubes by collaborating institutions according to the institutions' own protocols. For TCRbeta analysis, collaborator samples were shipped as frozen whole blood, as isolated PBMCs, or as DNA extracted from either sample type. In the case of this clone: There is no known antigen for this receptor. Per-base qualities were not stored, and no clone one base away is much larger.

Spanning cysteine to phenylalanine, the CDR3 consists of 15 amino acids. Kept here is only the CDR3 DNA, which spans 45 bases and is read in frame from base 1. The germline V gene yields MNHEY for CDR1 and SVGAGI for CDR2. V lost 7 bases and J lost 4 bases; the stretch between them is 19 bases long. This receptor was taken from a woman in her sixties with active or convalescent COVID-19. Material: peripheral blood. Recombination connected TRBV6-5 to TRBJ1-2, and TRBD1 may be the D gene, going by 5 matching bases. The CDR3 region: CASNTPPQGSYGYTF. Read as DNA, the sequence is TGTGCCAGCAATACCCCACCCCAGGGCAGCTATGGCTACACCTTC.